The rows below give T cell receptor beta chains drawn from one sample of a study of blood T cell repertoires in COVID-19. The protocol was immunoSEQ multiplex PCR, while the TCRdb copy is restricted to in-frame clones and leaves out a portion. The sample includes some 13,000 clones, roughly 80% of them seen just once. Sequencing was performed on peripheral blood. The receptors shown here come from a human donor in a cohort sampled during active COVID-19. CDR3s include the opening cysteine and the closing phenylalanine or tryptophan. The order of the fields is V gene, CDR3 protein.

>TRBV27
CASSSGTPPSYEQYF
>TRBV28
CASSLSGELFF
>TRBV28
CASSPRTGELRGFSTDTQYF
>TRBV7-8
CASSSSGQAEGSYEQYF
>TRBV13
CASSGRASGKETETQYF
>TRBV3-1/TRBV3-2
CASSQDPYGGGYTF
>TRBV5-5
CASSLEGGGTDTQYF
>TRBV9
CASSVGEEGANEKLFF
>TRBV10-1
CASSATSGSYNEQFF
>TRBV5-1
CASSQTGDTEAFF
>TRBV19
CASSMGSGTIPSQETQYF
>TRBV3-1/TRBV3-2
CASSPDSGRESEQYF
>TRBV7-9
CASSSRHYNEQFF
>TRBV13
CASSLGRGEQYF
>TRBV28
CASSFLGEGTDTQYF
>TRBV28
CASKRRYSNQPQHF
>TRBV20-1
CSASIGDYGYTF
>TRBV5-4
CASSLAGLVYEQYF
>TRBV11-2
CASSLVMTGELFF
>TRBV19
CASSTAGLGYEQYF
>TRBV5-6
CASGPAGTQYF
>TRBV11-2
CASSLTGYEQYF
>TRBV7-9
CASSRTGTSGRARDTQYF
>TRBV28
CASSLVDSSRSPLHF
>TRBV6-2/TRBV6-3
CASSTLTGVRTTNTGELFF
>TRBV3-1/TRBV3-2
CASSLLAGVANEQFF
>TRBV28
CASSWGSHISGANVLTF
>TRBV24-1
CATSDRQGRNTGELFF
>TRBV6-6
CASTTRGGYEQYF
>TRBV5-6
CASSALPSGEAFF
>TRBV9
CASSVGAGGFQETQYF
>TRBV2
CASSDRGYEQYF
>TRBV5-1
CASSLGQGARYF
>TRBV9
CASSVDPGLNQPQHF
>TRBV6-1
CASSEQVNRGETQYF
>TRBV14
CASSPRLFDEQFF
>TRBV12-3/TRBV12-4
CASSTGAAGGYTF
>TRBV4-3
CASSQDTRGNEQFF
>TRBV2
CASSDFGGKGYNEQFF
>TRBV9
CASSANPGQNFYGYTF
>TRBV7-2
CASSLVGGNTIYF
>TRBV5-1
CASSLGTTGGLDEAFF
>TRBV7-8
CASSLVFGGGGLFSYNEQFF
>TRBV9
CASSLRDSSITDTQYF
>TRBV4-3
CASSQDLLTEAFF
>TRBV5-1
CASSLAGGHQETQYF
>TRBV4-3
CASSQDSGEPQHF
>TRBV6-4
CASSDFLFLAGSNQPQHF
>TRBV5-1
CASAQESTDTQYF
>TRBV7-9
CASSPQPEGEAFF
>TRBV7-9
CASSLAGGGETQYF
>TRBV28
CASSLLGGSTDTQYF
>TRBV2
CASSERGNTDTQYF
>TRBV27
CASTPDSQETQYF
>TRBV6-6
CASNPSTGTGNTIYF
>TRBV10-1
CASTLTDRDREQYF
>TRBV27
CASSLEAGGREQYF
>TRBV10-3
CAITPKEGNYGYTF
>TRBV28
CASRLTIGWEQYF